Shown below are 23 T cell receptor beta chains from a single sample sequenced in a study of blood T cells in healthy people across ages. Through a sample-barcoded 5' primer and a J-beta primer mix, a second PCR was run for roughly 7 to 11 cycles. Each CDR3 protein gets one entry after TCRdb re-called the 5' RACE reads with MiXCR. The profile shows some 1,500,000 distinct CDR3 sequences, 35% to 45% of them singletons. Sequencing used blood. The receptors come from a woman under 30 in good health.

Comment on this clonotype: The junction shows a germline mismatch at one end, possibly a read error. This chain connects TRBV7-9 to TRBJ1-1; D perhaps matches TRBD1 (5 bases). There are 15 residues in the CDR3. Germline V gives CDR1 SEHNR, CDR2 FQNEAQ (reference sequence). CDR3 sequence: CASSPRVSANTEAFF. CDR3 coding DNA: TGTGCCAGCAGCCCCAGGGTCAGTGCGAACACGGAAGCTTTCTTT.

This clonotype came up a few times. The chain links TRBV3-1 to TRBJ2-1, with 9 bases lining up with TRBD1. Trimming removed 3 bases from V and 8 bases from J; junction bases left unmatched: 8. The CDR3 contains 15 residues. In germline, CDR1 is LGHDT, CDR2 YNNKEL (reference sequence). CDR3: CASSHGGTGRDEQFF. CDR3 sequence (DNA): TGTGCCAGCAGCCATGGAGGGACAGGGAGAGATGAGCAGTTCTTC.

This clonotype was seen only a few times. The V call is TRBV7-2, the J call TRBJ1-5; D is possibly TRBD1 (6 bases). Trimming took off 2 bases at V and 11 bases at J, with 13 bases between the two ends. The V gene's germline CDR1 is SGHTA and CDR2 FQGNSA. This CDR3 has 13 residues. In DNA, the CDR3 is TGTGCCAGCAGCTTACCGGGGGGCTCGTCCCAGCATTTT. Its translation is CASSLPGGSSQHF.

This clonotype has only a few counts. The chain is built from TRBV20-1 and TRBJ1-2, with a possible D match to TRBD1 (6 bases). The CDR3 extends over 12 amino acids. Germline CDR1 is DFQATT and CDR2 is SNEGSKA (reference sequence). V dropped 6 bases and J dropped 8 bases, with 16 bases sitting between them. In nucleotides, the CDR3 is TGCAGTGCCAAAACGGACAGTCAAGGCTACACCTTC. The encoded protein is CSAKTDSQGYTF.

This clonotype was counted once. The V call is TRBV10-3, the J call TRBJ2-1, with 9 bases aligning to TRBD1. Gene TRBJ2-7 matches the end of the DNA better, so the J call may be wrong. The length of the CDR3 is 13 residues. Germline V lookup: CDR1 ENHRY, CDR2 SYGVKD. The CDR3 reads CAISTGGYNEQYF. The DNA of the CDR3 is TGTGCCATCAGTACAGGGGGCTACAATGAGCAGTACTTC.

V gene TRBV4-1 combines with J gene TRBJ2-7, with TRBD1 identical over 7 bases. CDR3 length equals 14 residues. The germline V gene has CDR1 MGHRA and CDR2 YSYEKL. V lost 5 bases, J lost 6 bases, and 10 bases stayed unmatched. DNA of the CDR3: TGCGCCAGCAGCTTGAACAGGGGAATAGGCGAGCAGTACTTC. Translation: CASSLNRGIGEQYF.

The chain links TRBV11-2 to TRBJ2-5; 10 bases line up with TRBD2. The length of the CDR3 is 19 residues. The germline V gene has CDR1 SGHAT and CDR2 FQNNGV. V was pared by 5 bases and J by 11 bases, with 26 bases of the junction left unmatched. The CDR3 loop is CASSPTRISGGFSYNEQYF. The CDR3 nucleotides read TGTGCCAGCAGCCCTACGCGGATTAGCGGGGGGTTTTCCTACAATGAGCAGTACTTC.

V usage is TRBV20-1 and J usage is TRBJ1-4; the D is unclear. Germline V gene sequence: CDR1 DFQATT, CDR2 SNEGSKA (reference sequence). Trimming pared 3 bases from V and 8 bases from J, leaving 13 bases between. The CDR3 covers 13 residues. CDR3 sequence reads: CSASVRVREKLFF. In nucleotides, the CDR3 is TGCAGTGCTAGCGTTCGGGTCCGAGAAAAACTGTTTTTT.

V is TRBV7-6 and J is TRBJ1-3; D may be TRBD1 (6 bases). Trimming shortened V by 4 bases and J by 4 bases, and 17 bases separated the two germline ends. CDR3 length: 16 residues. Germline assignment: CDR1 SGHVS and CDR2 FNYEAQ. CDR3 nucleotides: TGTGCCAGCAGCTCAATTGTGGGGGCCTCCGGAAACACCATATATTTT. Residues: CASSSIVGASGNTIYF.

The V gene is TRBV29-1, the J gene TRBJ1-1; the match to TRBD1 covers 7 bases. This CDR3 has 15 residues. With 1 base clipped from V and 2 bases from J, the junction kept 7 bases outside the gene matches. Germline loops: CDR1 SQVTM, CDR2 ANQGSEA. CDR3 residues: CSVEGGTEFNTEAFF. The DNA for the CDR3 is TGCAGCGTTGAAGGCGGGACAGAATTTAACACTGAAGCTTTCTTT. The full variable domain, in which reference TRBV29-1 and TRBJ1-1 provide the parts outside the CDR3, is SAVISQKPSRDICQRGTSLTIQCQVDSQVTMMFWYRQQPGQSLTLIATANQGSEATYESGFVIDKFPISRPNLTFSTLTVSNMSPEDSSIYLCSVEGGTEFNTEAFFGQGTRLTVV.

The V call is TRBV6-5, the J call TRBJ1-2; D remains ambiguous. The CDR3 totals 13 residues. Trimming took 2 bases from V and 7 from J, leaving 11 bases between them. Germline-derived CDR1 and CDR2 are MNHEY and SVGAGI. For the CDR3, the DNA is TGTGCCAGCAGTTACGGCCCCGGACGTGGCTACACCTTC. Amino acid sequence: CASSYGPGRGYTF.

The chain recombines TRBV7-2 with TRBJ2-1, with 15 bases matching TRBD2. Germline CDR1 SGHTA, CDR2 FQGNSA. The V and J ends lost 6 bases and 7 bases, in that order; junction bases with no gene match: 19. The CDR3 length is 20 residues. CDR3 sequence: CASSARTSGRGLGLWNEQFF. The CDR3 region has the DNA TGTGCCAGCAGTGCACGGACTAGCGGGAGGGGTCTTGGTCTTTGGAATGAGCAGTTCTTC.

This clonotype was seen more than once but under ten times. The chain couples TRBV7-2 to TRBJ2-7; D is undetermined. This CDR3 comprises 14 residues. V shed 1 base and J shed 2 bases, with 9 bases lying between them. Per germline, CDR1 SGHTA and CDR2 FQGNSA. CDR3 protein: CASSLVGETYEQYF. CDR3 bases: TGTGCCAGCAGCTTAGTAGGCGAAACCTACGAGCAGTACTTC.

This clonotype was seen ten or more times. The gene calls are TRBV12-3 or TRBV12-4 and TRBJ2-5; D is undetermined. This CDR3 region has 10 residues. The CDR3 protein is CASGRETQYF. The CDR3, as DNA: TGTGCTAGTGGTCGAGAGACCCAGTACTTC.

CDR3 residues: CASSISLAGGQETQYF. The CDR3 DNA is TGTGCCAGTAGTATCAGCCTAGCAGGAGGACAAGAGACCCAGTACTTC. This chain uses TRBV19 with TRBJ2-5; D is perhaps TRBD2 (5 bases). The V end was cut by 3 bases, the J end by 2 bases, with 16 bases between. The CDR3 has 16 residues. Germline values: CDR1 LNHDA, CDR2 SQIVND (reference sequence).

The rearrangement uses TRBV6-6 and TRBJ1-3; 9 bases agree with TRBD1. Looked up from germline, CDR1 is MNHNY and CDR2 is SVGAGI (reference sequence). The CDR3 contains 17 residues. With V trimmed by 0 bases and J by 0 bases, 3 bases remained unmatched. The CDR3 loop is CASSYSGTGISGNTIYF. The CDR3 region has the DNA TGTGCCAGCAGTTACTCTGGGACAGGGATCTCTGGAAACACCATATATTTT.

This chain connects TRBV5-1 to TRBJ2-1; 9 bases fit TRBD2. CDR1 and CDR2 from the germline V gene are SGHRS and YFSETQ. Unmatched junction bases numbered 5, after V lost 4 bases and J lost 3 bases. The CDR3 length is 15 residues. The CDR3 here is CASSVAGEGYNEQFF. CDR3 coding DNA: TGCGCCAGCAGCGTAGCGGGAGAGGGCTACAATGAGCAGTTCTTC.

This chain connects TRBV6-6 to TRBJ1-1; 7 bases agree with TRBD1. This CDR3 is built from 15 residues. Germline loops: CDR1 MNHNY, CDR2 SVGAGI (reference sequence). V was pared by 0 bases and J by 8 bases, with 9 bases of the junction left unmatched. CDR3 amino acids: CASSYSRQGKAEAFF. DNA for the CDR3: TGTGCCAGCAGTTACTCACGACAGGGCAAAGCCGAAGCTTTCTTT.

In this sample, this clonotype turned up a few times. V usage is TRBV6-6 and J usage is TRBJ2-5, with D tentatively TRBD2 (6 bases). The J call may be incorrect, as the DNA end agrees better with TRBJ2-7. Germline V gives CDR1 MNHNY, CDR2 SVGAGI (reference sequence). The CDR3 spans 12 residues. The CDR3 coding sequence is TGTGCCAGCACCTCAGGCGGGGACGAGCAGTACTTC. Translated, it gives CASTSGGDEQYF.

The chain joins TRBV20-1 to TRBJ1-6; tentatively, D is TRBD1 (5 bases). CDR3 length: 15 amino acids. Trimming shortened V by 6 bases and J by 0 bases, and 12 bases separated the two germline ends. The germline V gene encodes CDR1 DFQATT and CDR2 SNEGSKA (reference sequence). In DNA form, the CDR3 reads TGCAGTGCCCACTCAGGGAGCTCCTATAATTCACCCCTCCACTTT. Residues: CSAHSGSSYNSPLHF.

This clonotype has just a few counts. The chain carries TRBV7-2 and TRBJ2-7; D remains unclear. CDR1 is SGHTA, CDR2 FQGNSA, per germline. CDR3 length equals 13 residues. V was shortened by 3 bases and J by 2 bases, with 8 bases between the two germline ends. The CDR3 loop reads CASSFEMAYEQYF. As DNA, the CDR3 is TGTGCCAGCAGCTTCGAGATGGCCTACGAGCAGTACTTC.

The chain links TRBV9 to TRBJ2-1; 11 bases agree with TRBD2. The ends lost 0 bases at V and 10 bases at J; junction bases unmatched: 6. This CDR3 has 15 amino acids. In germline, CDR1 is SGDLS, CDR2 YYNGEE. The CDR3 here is CASSVETSGGSEQFF. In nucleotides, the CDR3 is TGTGCCAGCAGCGTAGAAACTAGCGGGGGAAGCGAGCAGTTCTTC. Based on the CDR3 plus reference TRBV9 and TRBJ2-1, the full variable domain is DSGVTQTPKHLITATGQRVTLRCSPRSGDLSVYWYQQSLDQGLQFLIQYYNGEERAKGNILERFSAQQFPDLHSELNLSSLELGDSALYFCASSVETSGGSEQFFGPGTRLTVL.

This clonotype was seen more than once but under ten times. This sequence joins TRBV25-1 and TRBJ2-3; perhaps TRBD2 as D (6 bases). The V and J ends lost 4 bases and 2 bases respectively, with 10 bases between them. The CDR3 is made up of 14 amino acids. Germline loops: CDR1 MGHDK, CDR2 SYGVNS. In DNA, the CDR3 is TGTGCCAGCAGTGCCAGGGAGGCCACAGATACGCAGTATTTT. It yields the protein CASSAREATDTQYF.